Listed here are 25 T cell receptor beta chains from one sample, sequenced in a study of blood T cells in healthy people across ages. The use of a sample-barcoded 5' primer and a J-beta primer mix characterized a second PCR of 7 to 11 cycles. Each CDR3 protein is one row after TCRdb ran MiXCR on the 5' RACE reads. The table shows roughly 1 million distinct CDR3 sequences, with approximately 25% occurring only once. The sample was also linked to a second study, of T cells of mothers and their children.

The sequencing input was blood. Receptor source: a girl between 2 and 10 years old in good health.

This clonotype appeared a few times. V gene TRBV29-1 combines with J gene TRBJ2-1; TRBD1 is a possible D gene (6 bases). This CDR3 comprises 14 residues. The germline gives CDR1 SQVTM, CDR2 ANQGSEA. Trimming shortened V by 8 bases and J by 5 bases, and 19 bases separated the two germline ends. CDR3 bases: TGCAGCCACTACAGACAGGAGGACCACAATGAGCAGTTCTTC. It yields the protein CSHYRQEDHNEQFF.

This clonotype was observed a few times. This chain uses TRBV25-1 with TRBJ2-5; D call uncertain. The J call is uncertain, as TRBJ2-1 better fits the DNA end. The CDR3 has 11 residues. In germline, CDR1 is MGHDK, CDR2 SYGVNS. The CDR3 DNA follows: TGTGCCAGCAGTGAGAACTCTGAGCAGTTCTTC. Encoded protein: CASSENSEQFF.

This clonotype was observed a handful of times. The chain links TRBV3-1 to TRBJ2-1; D is ambiguous. The CDR3 is made up of 17 amino acids. Trimming removed 0 bases at V and 5 bases at J, with 17 bases between. Germline values: CDR1 LGHDT, CDR2 YNNKEL (reference sequence). Here the CDR3 DNA reads TGTGCCAGCAGCCAAGAGGGGTTTAAGGCCAATAACAATGAGCAGTTCTTC. Its protein is CASSQEGFKANNNEQFF.

This clonotype was found a few times. The chain links TRBV5-6 to TRBJ2-5; D perhaps matches TRBD2 (7 bases). The germline V gene has CDR1 SGHDT and CDR2 YYEEEE. CDR3 length: 17 amino acids. V lost 1 base and J lost 5, with 21 bases in between. CDR3 nucleotides: TGTGCCAGCAGCTTGTTGACGGCGGGGGACAAAGGGGAGACCCAGTACTTC. Protein sequence: CASSLLTAGDKGETQYF.

The J gene is TRBJ1-5, the V gene TRBV4-1, with 8 bases that match TRBD1. Germline V gene data show CDR1 as MGHRA and CDR2 as YSYEKL. Germline trimming cut 2 bases from V and 7 bases from J; bases unmatched to any gene: 10. The CDR3 loop spans 16 amino acids. For the CDR3, the DNA is TGCGCCAGCAGCCAAACGACAGGGGTGATGAGACAGCCCCAGCATTTT. Its protein product is CASSQTTGVMRQPQHF.

The table lists this clonotype with a few counts. This chain uses TRBV28 with TRBJ1-4; no firm D call. The CDR3 runs to 14 residues. V shed 2 bases and J shed 5 bases, with 9 bases lying between them. Germline assignment: CDR1 MDHEN and CDR2 SYDVKM. Here the CDR3 reads CASSLVVTNEKLFF. The DNA of the CDR3 is TGTGCCAGCAGTTTAGTGGTAACGAATGAAAAACTGTTTTTT.

The chain recombines TRBV20-1 with TRBJ1-1; maybe TRBD1 (5 bases). Germline V gives CDR1 DFQATT, CDR2 SNEGSKA (reference sequence). The CDR3 has 16 residues. Trimming removed 6 bases from V and 5 bases from J, with 25 bases in between. The CDR3 sequence is CSAKPTKGKRTTEAFF. As DNA, the CDR3 is TGCAGTGCCAAACCGACCAAGGGGAAGCGGACGACTGAAGCTTTCTTT.

This clonotype has just a few counts. This chain uses TRBV7-9 with TRBJ2-2; D remains ambiguous. V lost 1 base, J lost 7 bases, and 4 bases lay in between. Germline CDR1 is SEHNR and CDR2 is FQNEAQ (reference sequence). The CDR3 runs 12 residues. CDR3 bases: TGTGCCAGCAGCTTAGTCAACGGGGAGCTGTTTTTT. Its protein product is CASSLVNGELFF.

The V and J genes are TRBV12-3 or TRBV12-4 and TRBJ2-5; no clear D. V shed 1 base and J shed 4 bases, with 10 bases lying between them. This CDR3 has 14 amino acids. The CDR3 DNA reads TGTGCCAGCAGTTTAGGCTACTTGAGAGAGACCCAGTACTTC. Residues: CASSLGYLRETQYF.

There are a few counts of this clonotype. DNA for the CDR3: TGTGCCAGCAGGCCAGGGACAGGAGAAATCGAGCAGTACTTC. Residues: CASRPGTGEIEQYF. The gene calls are TRBV7-9 and TRBJ2-7; 8 bases line up with TRBD1. The CDR3 runs to 14 residues. Trimming cost V 6 bases and J 6 bases; bases outside gene matches: 10. Germline V lookup: CDR1 SEHNR, CDR2 FQNEAQ (reference sequence).

The V gene is TRBV7-8, the J gene TRBJ2-1; 10 bases fit TRBD2. V lost 5 bases and J lost 8; bases outside the gene matches: 9. The CDR3 contains 15 residues. The germline V gene has CDR1 SGHVS and CDR2 FQNEAQ. DNA for the CDR3: TGTGCCAGCAGCCCAGCGGGAGGGCCATTTGATGAGCAGTTCTTC. This codes for CASSPAGGPFDEQFF.

This clonotype has just one count. The V and J genes are TRBV9 and TRBJ2-7; D may be TRBD2 (5 bases). Germline V lookup: CDR1 SGDLS, CDR2 YYNGEE. V was shortened by 0 bases and J by 2 bases, with 12 bases between the two germline ends. This CDR3 region has 15 residues. The CDR3 region has the DNA TGTGCCAGCAGCGTAGGACTATTGTCTGCCTACGAGCAGTACTTC. The encoded protein is CASSVGLLSAYEQYF.

The genes are TRBV9 and TRBJ2-5; the D is unclear. The CDR3 contains 15 residues. Trimming removed 0 bases from V and 7 bases from J, with 16 bases in between. Germline V gene sequence: CDR1 SGDLS, CDR2 YYNGEE. The CDR3 DNA is TGTGCCAGCAGCGTAGGGGTTTCGGTCCCTGGGACCCAGTACTTC. Its translation: CASSVGVSVPGTQYF.

The J gene is TRBJ2-4, the V gene TRBV4-2; D not resolved. Between the trimmed V and J ends, which lost 1 base and 7 bases, there was a span of 14 bases. Germline assignment: CDR1 LGHNA and CDR2 YNFKEQ. The CDR3 has 15 amino acids. The CDR3 here is CASSQALRRRNIQYF. The CDR3 nucleotides are TGTGCCAGCAGCCAAGCGTTAAGACGACGGAACATTCAGTACTTC.

This clonotype has only a few counts. The chain's CDR3 is CASSFFDRGVNEQFF. CDR3 nucleotides: TGTGCCAGCAGTTTCTTCGACAGGGGTGTCAATGAGCAGTTCTTC. The chain employs TRBV28 and TRBJ2-5; 8 positions match TRBD1. Judging by the DNA end, TRBJ2-1 fits better; the J call may be wrong. Germline lookup yields CDR1 MDHEN and CDR2 SYDVKM. This CDR3 is built from 15 residues.

Only a few counts were recorded for this clonotype. The chain uses TRBV5-5 and TRBJ2-5; 8 bases are a match to TRBD1. The assigned J gene may be wrong: the sequence end matches TRBJ2-1 better. The germline V gene has CDR1 SGHKS and CDR2 YYEKEE (reference sequence). The CDR3 is 14 amino acids. CDR3 loop: CASSLLQGVDEQFF. In nucleotides, the CDR3 is TGTGCCAGCAGCTTGCTACAGGGGGTGGATGAGCAGTTCTTC.

This clonotype occurred a few times. V usage is TRBV27 and J usage is TRBJ2-7, with D tentatively TRBD1 (6 bases). The V gene's germline CDR1 is MNHEY and CDR2 SMNVEV (reference sequence). The V end lost 6 bases, the J end lost 3 bases, and 18 bases lay between the germline ends. This CDR3 contains 15 residues. The CDR3 protein is CASSLGTSGVYEQYF. CDR3 DNA: TGTGCCAGCAGCCTAGGGACCTCAGGGGTCTACGAGCAGTACTTC.

This clonotype was detected only once. The V call is TRBV10-3, the J call TRBJ1-5; D not resolved. From germline, CDR1 is ENHRY and CDR2 SYGVKD. Trimming shortened V by 3 bases and J by 1 base, and 7 bases separated the two germline ends. The CDR3 covers 14 residues. The CDR3 loop is CAISDDISNQPQHF. As DNA, the CDR3 is TGTGCCATCAGTGACGACATCAGCAATCAGCCCCAGCATTTT.

This clonotype was seen more than once but under ten times. V gene TRBV11-2 combines with J gene TRBJ2-7, with D possibly TRBD1 on 6 matching bases. This CDR3 is built from 18 residues. The V and J ends lost 1 base and 2 bases respectively, with 21 bases between them. Germline CDR1 is SGHAT and CDR2 is FQNNGV. The CDR3: CASSLAQGPLSPTYEQYF. CDR3 coding DNA: TGTGCCAGCAGCTTAGCACAGGGACCCCTCTCGCCTACCTACGAGCAGTACTTC.

This clonotype occurred a few times. The rearrangement uses TRBV12-3 or TRBV12-4 and TRBJ1-2; no definite D call. The V end was cut by 5 bases, the J end by 4 bases, with 8 bases between. The CDR3 sequence is 12 residues long. The CDR3 DNA reads TGTGCCAGCAGTCAGGAGGCCTATGGCTACACCTTC. This encodes CASSQEAYGYTF.

The chain uses TRBV20-1 and TRBJ2-5, with D possibly TRBD1 on 5 matching bases. Germline loops: CDR1 DFQATT, CDR2 SNEGSKA (reference sequence). The V gene lost 5 bases and the J gene lost 3 bases, with 13 bases spanning the gap. The CDR3 runs 13 residues. The CDR3 DNA reads as TGCAGTGCTCGTGGGTCAGGGAAAGAGACCCAGTACTTC. This gives the protein CSARGSGKETQYF.

The chain has TRBV28 and TRBJ2-5; tentatively, D is TRBD1 (5 bases). Germline CDR1 is MDHEN and CDR2 is SYDVKM. This CDR3 region has 14 residues. Trimming removed 5 bases from V and 4 bases from J, with 14 bases in between. This CDR3 reads CASSPTDGRETQYF. The CDR3 DNA sequence: TGTGCCAGCAGTCCGACAGACGGTCGAGAGACCCAGTACTTC.

CDR3 region: CSANEGAKLFF. Written as DNA, the CDR3 is TGCAGTGCTAACGAGGGAGCGAAACTGTTTTTT. The V call is TRBV20-1, the J call TRBJ1-4, with D unresolved. CDR3 length: 11 amino acids. The germline gives CDR1 DFQATT, CDR2 SNEGSKA (reference sequence). Trimming removed 4 bases at V and 11 bases at J, with 11 bases between.

This clonotype was recorded a few times. The junction does not match germline at one end; this may be a read error. The J gene is TRBJ2-7, the V gene TRBV7-9, with TRBD2 as a possible D gene (5 bases). Per germline, CDR1 SEHNR and CDR2 FQNEAQ (reference sequence). This CDR3 is 13 amino acids long. CDR3 coding DNA: TGTGCCAGCAGCTTAAGCGGTACCTCCCTGGGGTTCTTC. Translated, it gives CASSLSGTSLGFF. Full variable domain (outside the CDR3, taken from reference TRBV7-9 and TRBJ2-7): DTGVSQNPRHKITKRGQNVTFRCDPISEHNRLYWYRQTLGQGPEFLTYFQNEAQLEKSRLLSDRFSAERPKGSFSTLEIQRTEQGDSAMYLCASSLSGTSLGFFGPGTRLTVT.

Written as DNA, the CDR3 is TGTGCCAGCAGCTCCAGGGAGGGTTACACCATATATTTT. Protein: CASSSREGYTIYF. The rearrangement joins TRBV7-8 to TRBJ1-3; D is perhaps TRBD1 (5 bases). Trimming stripped 4 bases from V and 8 bases from J, with 12 bases between. CDR3 length equals 13 residues. Germline loops: CDR1 SGHVS, CDR2 FQNEAQ.